The 4 T cell receptor beta chains below come from one sample, sequenced in a study of human T cells and chemical hapten exposure. The time point is: pre-sensitization, week 0. Treatment in this sample: therapeutic diphenylcyclopropenone sensitization with weekly scalp DPC. TCRdb analysed the RACE reads with MiXCR anew, one entry per CDR3 protein. This sample has 87,000 or so distinct CDR3 sequences, with around 10% found just once. The sample consisted of whole blood, taken in connection with sensitization to the hapten diphenylcyclopropenone (DPC). These receptors were collected from a woman aged 40-49 years with alopecia areata. Some clones in this sample may be carry-over from other donors' samples.

The chain carries TRBV29-1 and TRBJ1-2; D possibly corresponds to TRBD1 (5 bases). The germline CDR1 and CDR2 sequences are SQVTM and ANQGSEA. This CDR3 is built from 14 residues. V shed 3 bases and J shed 2 bases, with 13 bases lying between them. DNA of the CDR3: TGCAGCGTTGACCGACAGACGGGAAACTATGGCTACACCTTC. Translation gives CSVDRQTGNYGYTF.

This clonotype appeared many times. V gene TRBV7-2 combines with J gene TRBJ2-4; 12 nucleotides line up with TRBD2. The CDR3 has 17 amino acids. Per germline, CDR1 SGHTA and CDR2 FQGNSA. Trimming cost V 5 bases and J 6 bases; bases outside gene matches: 11. DNA of the CDR3: TGTGCCAGCAGCCCTACTAGCGGGGGGCGTGGGGGAAACATTCAGTACTTC. Encoded protein: CASSPTSGGRGGNIQYF.

This clonotype was picked up many times. This chain joins TRBV29-1 and TRBJ2-7; 8 nucleotides match TRBD1. CDR3 length: 13 amino acids. Germline assignment: CDR1 SQVTM and CDR2 ANQGSEA. The ends lost 5 bases at V and 4 bases at J; junction bases unmatched: 7. The CDR3 nucleotides are TGCAGCGTTTCCGGACAGGGTCTGTACGAGCAGTACTTC. This encodes CSVSGQGLYEQYF.

Regarding this clonotype: This clone may be a read error of a much larger clone one base away. The rearrangement links TRBV27 to TRBJ2-7, with D tentatively TRBD1 (6 bases). The germline V gene has CDR1 MNHEY and CDR2 SMNVEV (reference sequence). Trimming stripped 5 bases from V and 4 bases from J, with 21 bases between. The CDR3 loop spans 16 amino acids. DNA for the CDR3: TGTGCCAGCAGTGTCACCGCCGGGACAAGGGGGTACGAGCAGTACTTC. Translation gives CASSVTAGTRGYEQYF.